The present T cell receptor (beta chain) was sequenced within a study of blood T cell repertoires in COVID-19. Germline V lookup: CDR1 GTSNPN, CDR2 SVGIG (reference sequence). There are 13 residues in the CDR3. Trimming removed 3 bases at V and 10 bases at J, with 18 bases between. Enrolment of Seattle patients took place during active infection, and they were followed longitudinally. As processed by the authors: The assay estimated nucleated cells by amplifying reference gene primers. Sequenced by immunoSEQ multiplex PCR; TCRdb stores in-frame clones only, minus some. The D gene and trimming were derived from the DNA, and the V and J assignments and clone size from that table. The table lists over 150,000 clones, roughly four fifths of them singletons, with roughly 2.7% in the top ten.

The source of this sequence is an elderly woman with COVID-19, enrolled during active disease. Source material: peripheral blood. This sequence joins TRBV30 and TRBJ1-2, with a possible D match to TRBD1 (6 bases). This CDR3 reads CAWRSGTWAAYTF. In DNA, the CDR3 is TGTGCCTGGAGATCCGGGACATGGGCTGCCTACACCTTC.